This T cell receptor (beta chain) was recovered during a study of monozygotic twins with inflammatory bowel disease. Findings and caveats of the study: Healthy co-twins, by inverse Simpson, had higher TCRbeta diversity than their siblings with IBD. No difference in repertoire similarity was seen between concordant and discordant twins, possibly because power was limited.

UMIs containing a 6-nucleotide sample barcode were added via template switching. Using TCRalpha and TCRbeta cDNA, the researchers carried out two nested PCRs that lasted roughly 16 and 10 cycles. TCRdb re-analyzed the 5' RACE reads; it lists each CDR3 protein once, without DNA. The table lists about 300,000 distinct CDR3 sequences. With regard to this clonotype: What it binds is unknown.

Germline loops: CDR1 LNHDA, CDR2 SQIVND (reference sequence). The CDR3 covers 14 residues. Sequenced sample: blood. The V and J genes are TRBV19 and TRBJ2-1; TCRdb selects TRBD2, and the lack of DNA leaves this call unchecked. This sequence originates from a human donor with ulcerative colitis or Crohn's disease, or a healthy co-twin of an affected twin (not recorded which). The CDR3 sequence is CASSWDLTYNEQFF.